A single sample is the source of the 5 T cell receptor beta chains below, sequenced in a study of vaccination and CD4 T cells after COVID-19. No antigens are known for them. The assay that was used to sequence DNA from cultured CD4+ T cells was the Oncomine TCR Beta short-read assay. From the PCR reads, TCRdb called clonotypes with MiXCR, one entry per CDR3 protein. Among some 15,000 distinct CDR3 sequences listed, roughly 45% were seen once. As to treatment: roughly 10-day PBMC culture with coronavirus spike peptide pools or control peptides (ViraFEST assay). Sequences were obtained from cultured CD4+ T cells from blood. The receptor source for this set is a human donor with COVID-19.

By share of the sample, this clonotype is large. V usage is TRBV19 and J usage is TRBJ2-7; 11 bases match TRBD1. J was trimmed by 3 bases and V by 6 bases; bases with no gene match: 7. CDR3 length equals 15 residues. Germline lookup yields CDR1 LNHDA and CDR2 SQIVND (reference sequence). CDR3 nucleotide sequence: TGTGCCAGTAGAAGGACAGGGGGCGCTTTCTACGAGCAGTACTTC. This codes for CASRRTGGAFYEQYF.

The V gene is TRBV5-6, the J gene TRBJ2-3; D is possibly TRBD1 (6 bases). There are 14 residues in the CDR3. Germline V gene sequence: CDR1 SGHDT, CDR2 YYEEEE. V was pared by 0 bases and J by 2 bases, with 7 bases between. CDR3 loop: CASSLDRVTDTQYF. CDR3 nucleotide sequence: TGTGCCAGCAGCTTGGACAGGGTCACAGATACGCAGTATTTT.

V usage is TRBV7-9 and J usage is TRBJ2-7; weak D call: TRBD1 (6 bases). The CDR3 is made up of 15 amino acids. In germline, CDR1 is SEHNR, CDR2 FQNEAQ (reference sequence). V lost 7 bases and J 7 bases, leaving 23 bases between the germline ends. CDR3 region: CASTQPGQDTLEQYF. The DNA for the CDR3 is TGTGCCAGCACCCAACCGGGACAAGATACTTTAGAGCAGTACTTC.

This clonotype was recorded a few times. The chain combines TRBV7-8 with TRBJ2-5, with 11 bases fitting TRBD2. With 5 bases clipped from V and 4 bases from J, the junction kept 12 bases outside the gene matches. In germline, CDR1 is SGHVS, CDR2 FQNEAQ. This CDR3 has 17 residues. CDR3 bases: TGTGCCAGCAGCCCCACGTGGGCTAGCGGGGGGACAGAGACCCAGTACTTC. It yields the protein CASSPTWASGGTETQYF.

The chain combines TRBV19 with TRBJ1-2; D remains unclear. The germline V gene encodes CDR1 LNHDA and CDR2 SQIVND (reference sequence). The germline V and J ends were trimmed by 3 bases and 2 bases, with 7 bases remaining between them. The CDR3 runs 13 residues. The CDR3 reads CASSIANNYGYTF. CDR3 DNA: TGTGCCAGTAGTATTGCCAACAACTATGGCTACACCTTC.